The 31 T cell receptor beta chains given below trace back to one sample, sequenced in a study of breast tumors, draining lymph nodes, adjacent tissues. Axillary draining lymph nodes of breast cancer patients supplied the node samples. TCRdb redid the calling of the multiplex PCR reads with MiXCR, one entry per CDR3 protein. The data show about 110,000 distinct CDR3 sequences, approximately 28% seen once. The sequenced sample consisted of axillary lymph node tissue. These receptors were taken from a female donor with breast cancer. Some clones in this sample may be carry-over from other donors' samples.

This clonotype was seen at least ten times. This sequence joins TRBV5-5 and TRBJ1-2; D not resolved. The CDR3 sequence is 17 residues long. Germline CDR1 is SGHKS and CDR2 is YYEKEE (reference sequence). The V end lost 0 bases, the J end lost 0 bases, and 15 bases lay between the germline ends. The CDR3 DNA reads TGTGCCAGCAGCTTGGAAGCAGGACTTACGACTAACTATGGCTACACCTTC. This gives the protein CASSLEAGLTTNYGYTF.

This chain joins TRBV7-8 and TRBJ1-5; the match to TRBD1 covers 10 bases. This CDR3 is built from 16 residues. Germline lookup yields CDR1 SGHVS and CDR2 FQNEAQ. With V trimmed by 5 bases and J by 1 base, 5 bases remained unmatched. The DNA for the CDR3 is TGTGCCAGCAGCCCCCGGGACAGGGGCAGCAATCAGCCCCAGCATTTT. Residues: CASSPRDRGSNQPQHF.

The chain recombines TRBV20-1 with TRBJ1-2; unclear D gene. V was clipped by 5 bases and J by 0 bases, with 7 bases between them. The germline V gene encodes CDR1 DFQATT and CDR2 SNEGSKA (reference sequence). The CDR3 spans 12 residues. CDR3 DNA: TGCAGTGCTTTTGACCCTAACTATGGCTACACCTTC. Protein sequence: CSAFDPNYGYTF.

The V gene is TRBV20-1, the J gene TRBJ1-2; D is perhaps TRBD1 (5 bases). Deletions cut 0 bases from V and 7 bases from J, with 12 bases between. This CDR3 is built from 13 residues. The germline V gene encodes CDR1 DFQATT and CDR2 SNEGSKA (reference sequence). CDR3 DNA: TGCAGTGCTAGAGATGGGCAGGGTCTTGGCTACACCTTC. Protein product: CSARDGQGLGYTF.

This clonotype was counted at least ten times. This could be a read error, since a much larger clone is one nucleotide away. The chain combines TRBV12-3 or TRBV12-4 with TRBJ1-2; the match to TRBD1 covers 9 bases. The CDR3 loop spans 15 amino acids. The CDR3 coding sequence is TGTGCCAGCGGTTTTCCGGACAGGGGTTCGGATGGCTACACCTTC. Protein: CASGFPDRGSDGYTF.

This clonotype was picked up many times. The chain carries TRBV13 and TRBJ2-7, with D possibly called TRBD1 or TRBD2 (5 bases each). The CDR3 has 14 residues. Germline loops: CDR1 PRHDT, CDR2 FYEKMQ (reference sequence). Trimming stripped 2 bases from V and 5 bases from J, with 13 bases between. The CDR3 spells CASSLPGRDNEQYF. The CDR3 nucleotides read TGTGCCAGCAGCTTACCGGGGCGCGATAACGAGCAGTACTTC.

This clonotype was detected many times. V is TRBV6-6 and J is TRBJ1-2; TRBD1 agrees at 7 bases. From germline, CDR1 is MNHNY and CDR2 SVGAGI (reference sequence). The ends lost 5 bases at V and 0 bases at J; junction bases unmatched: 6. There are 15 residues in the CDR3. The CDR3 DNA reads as TGTGCCAGCAGTAAGGGGGCAGTCACTAACTATGGCTACACCTTC. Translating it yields CASSKGAVTNYGYTF.

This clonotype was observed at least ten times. The CDR3 is CASKVEGTGELFF. DNA for the CDR3: TGTGCCAGCAAAGTCGAGGGTACCGGGGAGCTGTTTTTT. The chain links TRBV2 to TRBJ2-2; possible D gene TRBD2, 5 bases. The CDR3 is 13 amino acids. V was cut by 7 bases and J by 5 bases, with 11 bases left in between. Looked up from germline, CDR1 is SNHLY and CDR2 is FYNNEI.

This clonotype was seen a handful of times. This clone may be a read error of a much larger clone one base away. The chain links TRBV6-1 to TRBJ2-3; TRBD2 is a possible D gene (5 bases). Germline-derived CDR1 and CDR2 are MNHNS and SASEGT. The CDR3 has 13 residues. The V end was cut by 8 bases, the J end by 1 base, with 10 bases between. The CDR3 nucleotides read TGTGCCAGCCGGCATAGCGGCACAGATACGCAGTATTTT. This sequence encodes CASRHSGTDTQYF.

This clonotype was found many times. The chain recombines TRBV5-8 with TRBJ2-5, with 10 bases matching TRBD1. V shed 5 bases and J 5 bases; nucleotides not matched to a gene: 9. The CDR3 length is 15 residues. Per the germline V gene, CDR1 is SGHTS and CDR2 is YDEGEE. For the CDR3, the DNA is TGTGCCAGCAGTTACGACAGGGGGCGTTCGGAGACCCAGTACTTC. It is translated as CASSYDRGRSETQYF.

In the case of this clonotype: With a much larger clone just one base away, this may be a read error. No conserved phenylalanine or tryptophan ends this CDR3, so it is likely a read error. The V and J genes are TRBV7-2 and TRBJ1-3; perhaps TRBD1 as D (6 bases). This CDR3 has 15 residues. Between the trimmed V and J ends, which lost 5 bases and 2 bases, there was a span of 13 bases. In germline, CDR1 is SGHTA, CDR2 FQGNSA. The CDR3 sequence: CASSSWGAAGNTIYL. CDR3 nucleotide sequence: TGTGCCAGCAGCAGCTGGGGGGCTGCTGGAAACACCATATATCTT.

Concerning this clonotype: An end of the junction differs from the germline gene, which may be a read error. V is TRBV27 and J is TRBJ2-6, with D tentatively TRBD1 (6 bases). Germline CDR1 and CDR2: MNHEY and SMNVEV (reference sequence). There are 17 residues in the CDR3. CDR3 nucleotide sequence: TGTGTCCTCCCGGCTTGGGACACCCGTGGTGGGACCAACGTCCTGACTTTC. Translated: CVLPAWDTRGGTNVLTF.

The CDR3 nucleotides are TGTGCCTGGAGTGTTACCGGGACGGCCTATGGCTACACCTTC. Translated: CAWSVTGTAYGYTF. The chain joins TRBV30 to TRBJ1-2; TRBD1 might be the D (5 bases). This CDR3 region has 14 residues. Germline assignment: CDR1 GTSNPN and CDR2 SVGIG (reference sequence). The V and J ends lost 0 bases and 4 bases respectively, with 12 bases between them.

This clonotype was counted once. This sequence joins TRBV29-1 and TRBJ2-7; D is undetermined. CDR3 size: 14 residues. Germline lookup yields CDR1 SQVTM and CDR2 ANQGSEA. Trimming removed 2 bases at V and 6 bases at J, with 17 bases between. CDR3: CSVERRMGVSEQYF. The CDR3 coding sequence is TGCAGCGTTGAAAGGAGAATGGGCGTATCCGAGCAGTACTTC.

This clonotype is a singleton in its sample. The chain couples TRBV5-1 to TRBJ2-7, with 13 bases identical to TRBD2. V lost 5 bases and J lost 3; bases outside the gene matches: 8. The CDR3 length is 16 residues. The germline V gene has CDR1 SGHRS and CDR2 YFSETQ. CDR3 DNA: TGCGCCAGCAGTCACGGACTAGCGGGAGATATCTACGAGCAGTACTTC. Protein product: CASSHGLAGDIYEQYF.

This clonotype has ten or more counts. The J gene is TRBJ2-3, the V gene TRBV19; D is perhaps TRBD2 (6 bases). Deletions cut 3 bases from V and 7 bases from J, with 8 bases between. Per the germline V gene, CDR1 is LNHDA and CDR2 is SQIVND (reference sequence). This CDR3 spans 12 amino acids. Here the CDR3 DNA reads TGTGCCAGTAGTATGACTAGTCATACGCAGTATTTT. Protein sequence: CASSMTSHTQYF.

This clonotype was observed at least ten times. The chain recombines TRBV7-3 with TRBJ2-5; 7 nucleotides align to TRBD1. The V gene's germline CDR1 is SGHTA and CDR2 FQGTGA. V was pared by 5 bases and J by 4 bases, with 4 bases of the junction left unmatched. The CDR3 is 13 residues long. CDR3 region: CASSLTGLETQYF. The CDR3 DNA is TGTGCCAGCAGCCTGACAGGGTTAGAGACCCAGTACTTC.

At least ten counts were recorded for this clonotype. The CDR3 nucleotides read TGTGCCAGCAGCTTGCAGGGGGGGGCCAACGTCCTGACTTTC. Translated: CASSLQGGANVLTF. V and J are TRBV5-4 and TRBJ2-6; TRBD1 is a possible D gene (6 bases). Germline V gene lookup returns CDR1 SGHNT and CDR2 YYREEE (reference sequence). Deletions cut 1 base from V and 4 bases from J, with 6 bases between. The length of the CDR3 is 14 residues.

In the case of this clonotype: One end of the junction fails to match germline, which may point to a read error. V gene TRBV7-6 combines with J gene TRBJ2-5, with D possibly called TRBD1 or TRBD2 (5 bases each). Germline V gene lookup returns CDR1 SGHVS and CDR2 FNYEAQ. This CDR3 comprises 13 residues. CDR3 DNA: TGTGCCAGCAGACCTGAGTGGATGGGGACCCGGTACTTC. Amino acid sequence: CASRPEWMGTRYF.

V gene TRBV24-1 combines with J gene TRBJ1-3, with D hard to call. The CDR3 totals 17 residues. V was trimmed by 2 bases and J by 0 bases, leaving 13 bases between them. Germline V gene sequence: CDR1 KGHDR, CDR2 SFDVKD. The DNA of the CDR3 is TGTGCCACCAGTGATTGCCCTTACGCCTCCTCTGGAAACACCATATATTTT. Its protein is CATSDCPYASSGNTIYF.

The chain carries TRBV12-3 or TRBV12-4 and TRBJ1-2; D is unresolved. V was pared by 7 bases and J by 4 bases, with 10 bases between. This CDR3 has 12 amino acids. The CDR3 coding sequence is TGTGCCAGCACCTTTTCCCCCTATGGCTACACCTTC. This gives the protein CASTFSPYGYTF.

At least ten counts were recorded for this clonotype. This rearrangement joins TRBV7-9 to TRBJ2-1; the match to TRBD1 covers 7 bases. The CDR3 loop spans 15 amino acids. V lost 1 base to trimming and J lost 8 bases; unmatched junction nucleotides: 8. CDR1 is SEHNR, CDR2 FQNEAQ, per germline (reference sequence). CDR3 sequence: CASSLGGGQGDEQFF. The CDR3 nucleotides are TGTGCCAGCAGCTTAGGAGGAGGTCAGGGGGATGAGCAGTTCTTC.

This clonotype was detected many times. The CDR3 region has the DNA TGCAGTGCTGGAGGGGCTTATGGCTACACCTTC. Translating it yields CSAGGAYGYTF. The chain couples TRBV20-1 to TRBJ1-2; TRBD1 is a possible D gene (5 bases). Germline V gene sequence: CDR1 DFQATT, CDR2 SNEGSKA (reference sequence). CDR3 length: 11 amino acids. V lost 5 bases to trimming and J lost 5 bases, with 9 bases between them.

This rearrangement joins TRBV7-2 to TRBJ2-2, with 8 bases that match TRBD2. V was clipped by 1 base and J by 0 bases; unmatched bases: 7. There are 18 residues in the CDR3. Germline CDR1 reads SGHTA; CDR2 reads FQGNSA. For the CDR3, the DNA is TGTGCCAGCAGCTTAGGGGGGCCGCGGGAGGCGAACACCGGGGAGCTGTTTTTT. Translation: CASSLGGPREANTGELFF.

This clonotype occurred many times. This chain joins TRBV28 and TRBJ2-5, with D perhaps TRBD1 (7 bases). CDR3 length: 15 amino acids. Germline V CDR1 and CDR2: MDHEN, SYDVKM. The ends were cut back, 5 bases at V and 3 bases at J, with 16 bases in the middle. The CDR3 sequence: CASSGGGTAKETQYF. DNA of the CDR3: TGTGCCAGCAGTGGGGGCGGGACAGCTAAAGAGACCCAGTACTTC.

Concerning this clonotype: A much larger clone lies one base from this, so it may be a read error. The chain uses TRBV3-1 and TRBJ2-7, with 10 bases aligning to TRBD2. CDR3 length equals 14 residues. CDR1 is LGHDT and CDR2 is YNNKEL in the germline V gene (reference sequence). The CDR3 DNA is TGTGCCAGCAGCTCACTAGCGGGGTCCTACGGGCAGTACTTC. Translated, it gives CASSSLAGSYGQYF.

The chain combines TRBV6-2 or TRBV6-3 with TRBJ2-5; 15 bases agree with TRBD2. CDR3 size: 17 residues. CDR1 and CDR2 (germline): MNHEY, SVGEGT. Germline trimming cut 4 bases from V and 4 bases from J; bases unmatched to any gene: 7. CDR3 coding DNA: TGTGCCAGCAGTTCCGACCCGGGACTAGCGGGAGGAGAGACCCAGTACTTC. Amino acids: CASSSDPGLAGGETQYF.

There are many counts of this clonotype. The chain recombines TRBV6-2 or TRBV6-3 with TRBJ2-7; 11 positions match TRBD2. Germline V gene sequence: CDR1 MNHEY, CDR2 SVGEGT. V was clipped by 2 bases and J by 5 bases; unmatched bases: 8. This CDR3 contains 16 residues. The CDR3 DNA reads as TGTGCCAGCAGTTACGGAACTAGCGGGAGTATCGACGAGCAGTACTTC. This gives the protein CASSYGTSGSIDEQYF.

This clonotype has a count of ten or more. CDR3 loop: CASRGRHPQETQYF. CDR3 nucleotide sequence: TGCGCCAGCAGGGGACGGCATCCCCAAGAGACCCAGTACTTC. The chain couples TRBV10-1 to TRBJ2-5; either TRBD1 or TRBD2 may fit D (5 bases each). V was trimmed by 6 bases and J by 1 base, leaving 12 bases between them. The CDR3 is 14 residues long. From germline, CDR1 is WNHNN and CDR2 SYGVQD (reference sequence).

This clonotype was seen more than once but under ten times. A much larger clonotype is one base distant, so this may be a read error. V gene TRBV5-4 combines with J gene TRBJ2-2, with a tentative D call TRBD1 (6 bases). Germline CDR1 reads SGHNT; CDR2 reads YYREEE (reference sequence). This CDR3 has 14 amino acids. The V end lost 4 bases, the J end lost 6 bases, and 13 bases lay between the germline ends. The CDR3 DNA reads TGTGCCAGCAGCCTATGGACAGCGGCCGGGGAGCTGTTTTTT. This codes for CASSLWTAAGELFF.

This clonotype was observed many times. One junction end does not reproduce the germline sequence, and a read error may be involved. CDR3 protein: CASSYSRGQGRDF. For the CDR3, the DNA is TGTGCCAGCAGTTACTCGAGGGGACAAGGAAGGGACTTC. The gene calls are TRBV6-2 or TRBV6-3 and TRBJ1-2; maybe TRBD1 (6 bases). CDR1 and CDR2 (germline): MNHEY, SVGEGT. The CDR3 has 13 residues.